Here is one T cell receptor (beta chain) with its context. Which antigen it targets is not known. Per-nucleotide qualities are absent, and no much larger clonotype sits a single base away. In this study, sorted CD4+ and CD8+ T cells from the blood of healthy subjects and of severe aplastic anemia patients had their TCR repertoires deep-sequenced. Ficoll-Paque density gradient centrifugation was used to isolate peripheral blood mononuclear cells. CD4+ and CD8+ T cells were sorted by FACS or magnetic beads before DNA extraction. This record comes from a study of CD8+CD57+ T cells in acquired aplastic anemia listed by TCRdb under 2018. About the study as a whole: DNA extracted from sorted CD4+ and CD8+ cells had a mean of approximately 3.4 ug, with a range of roughly 0.2 to 30 ug. Healthy donor samples averaged approximately 10 million reads for CD4+ and about 11 million for CD8+ cells. The investigation overall reported the following: Between patients and healthy controls, no significant difference in CD8+ Simpson's diversity was found (P=0.060). About 30 CD8+ CDR3 sequences were found to be shared between patients and controls, but these sequences appeared to be highly expressed in patients and within the immunodominant clones of the patients.

Genomic DNA served as template for TCR beta VDJ combination and CDR3 sequence profiling. TCR repertoire sequencing was run on an Illumina HiSeq 2000. The study's processing was this. TRBV/TRBJ rearrangement plots, CDR3 size and DJ length profiles, and Simpson's diversity index were used to assess repertoires. The most abundant DNA sequence in the deep sequencing data was taken as the immunodominant clone. CDR3 amino acid sequences were checked for sharing across subjects and were also compared against the VDJdb database and published repertoires. TCRdb's own reprocessing of the public reads used fastp at Q25 and MiXCR and kept productive beta chains. Each entry merges the rows of one CDR3 protein and shows their most common DNA and genes. These V and J calls originate from TCRdb's pipeline instead of the authors' own analysis. The sample table lists 100,000 to 150,000 distinct CDR3 sequences, around 50% of them with a count of one. The top ten hold 2% to 3% of the sample.

CDR1 and CDR2, per the germline V gene, are SNHLY and FYNNEI. V is trimmed back by 3 bases and J by 8 bases, and the junction contains 12 bases that no gene match accounts for. From the cysteine through the phenylalanine, the CDR3 covers 15 amino acids. Just the 45-base CDR3 DNA is kept, in frame starting at base 1. This sequence uses TRBV2 and TRBJ1-2, with 7 bases aligning to TRBD1. Sequencing input: sorted CD4+, CD8+, or CD8+CD57+ T cells (not recorded which) from PBMCs. The clonotype comes from a human donor in good health, serving as a control. The CDR3 protein sequence reads: CASSENTDRLEGYTF. The nucleotide sequence reads TGTGCCAGCAGTGAGAATACGGACAGGTTGGAAGGCTACACCTTC.